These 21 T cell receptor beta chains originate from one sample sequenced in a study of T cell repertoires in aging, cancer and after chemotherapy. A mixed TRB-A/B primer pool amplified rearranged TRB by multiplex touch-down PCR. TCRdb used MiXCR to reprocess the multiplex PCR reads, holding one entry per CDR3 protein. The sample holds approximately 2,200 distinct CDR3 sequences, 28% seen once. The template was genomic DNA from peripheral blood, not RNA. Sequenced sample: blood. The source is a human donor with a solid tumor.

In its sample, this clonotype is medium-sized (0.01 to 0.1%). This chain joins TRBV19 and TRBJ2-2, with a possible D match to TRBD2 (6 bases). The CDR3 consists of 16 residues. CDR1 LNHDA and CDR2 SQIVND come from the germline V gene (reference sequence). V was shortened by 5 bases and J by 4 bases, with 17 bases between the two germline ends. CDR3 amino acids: CASSPRRGRPTGELFF. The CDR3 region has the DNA TGTGCCAGTAGTCCCAGACGGGGGAGGCCCACCGGGGAGCTGTTTTTT.

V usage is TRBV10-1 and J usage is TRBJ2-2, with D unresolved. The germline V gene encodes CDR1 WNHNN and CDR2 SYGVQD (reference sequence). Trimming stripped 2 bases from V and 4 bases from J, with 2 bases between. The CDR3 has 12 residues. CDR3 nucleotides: TGCGCCAGCAGTGAGGGCACCGGGGAGCTGTTTTTT. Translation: CASSEGTGELFF.

The CDR3 is CSAREMLAKMENTQYF. The CDR3 coding sequence is TGCAGTGCTAGAGAGATGTTAGCAAAAATGGAAAATACGCAGTATTTT. The chain has TRBV20-1 and TRBJ2-3, with D hard to call. This CDR3 is 16 amino acids long. Germline-derived CDR1 and CDR2 are DFQATT and SNEGSKA (reference sequence). With 0 bases removed from V and 7 bases from J, the gap between germline ends came to 20 bases.

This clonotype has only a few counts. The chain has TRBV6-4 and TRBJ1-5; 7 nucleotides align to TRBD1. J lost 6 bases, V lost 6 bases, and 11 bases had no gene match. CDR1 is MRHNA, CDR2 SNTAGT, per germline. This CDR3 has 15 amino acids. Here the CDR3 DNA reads TGTGCCAGCAGCTCCACAGGGGATTCGGGTCAGCCCCAGCATTTT. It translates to CASSSTGDSGQPQHF.

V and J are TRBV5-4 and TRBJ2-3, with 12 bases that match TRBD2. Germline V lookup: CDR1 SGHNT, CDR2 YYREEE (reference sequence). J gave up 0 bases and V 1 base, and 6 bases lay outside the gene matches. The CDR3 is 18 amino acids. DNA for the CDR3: TGTGCCAGCAGCTTGAGGGGACTAGCGGGCCCTAGCACAGATACGCAGTATTTT. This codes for CASSLRGLAGPSTDTQYF.

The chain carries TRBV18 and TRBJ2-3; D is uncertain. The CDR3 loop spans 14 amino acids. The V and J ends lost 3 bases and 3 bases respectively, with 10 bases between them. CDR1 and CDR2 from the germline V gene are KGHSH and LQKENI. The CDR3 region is CASSPGTATDTQYF. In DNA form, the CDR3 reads TGTGCCAGCTCACCGGGAACGGCAACAGATACGCAGTATTTT.

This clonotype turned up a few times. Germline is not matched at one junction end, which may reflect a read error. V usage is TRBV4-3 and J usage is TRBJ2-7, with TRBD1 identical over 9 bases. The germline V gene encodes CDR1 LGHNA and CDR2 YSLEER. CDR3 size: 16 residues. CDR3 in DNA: TGTGCCAGCAGCCAAGATTCGGGGGACAGGGCCTACGAGCAGTACTTC. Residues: CASSQDSGDRAYEQYF.

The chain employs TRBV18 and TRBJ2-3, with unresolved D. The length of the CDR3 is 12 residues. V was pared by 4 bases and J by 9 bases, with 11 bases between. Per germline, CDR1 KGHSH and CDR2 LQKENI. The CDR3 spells CASSLTEATQYF. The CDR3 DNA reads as TGTGCCAGCTCACTAACAGAGGCCACGCAGTATTTT.

The CDR3 bases are TGCGCCAGCAGCCAAGATGGCGGAGTTGAAGATACGCAGTATTTT. It yields the protein CASSQDGGVEDTQYF. This chain connects TRBV4-3 to TRBJ2-3; D ambiguous. Trimming stripped 0 bases from V and 5 bases from J, with 12 bases between. The CDR3 is 15 residues long. Looked up from germline, CDR1 is LGHNA and CDR2 is YSLEER.

The CDR3 DNA reads as TGCGCCAGCAGCCTGGAACTAGCCGGCACAGATACGCAGTATTTT. This codes for CASSLELAGTDTQYF. This chain links TRBV5-1 with TRBJ2-3; D perhaps matches TRBD2 (6 bases). V lost 4 bases and J 1 base, leaving 13 bases between the germline ends. The CDR3 runs 15 residues. Germline lookup yields CDR1 SGHRS and CDR2 YFSETQ. The variable domain in full, with the rest retrieved from reference TRBV5-1 and TRBJ2-3, is KAGVTQTPRYLIKTRGQQVTLSCSPISGHRSVSWYQQTPGQGLQFLFEYFSETQRNKGNFPGRFSGRQFSNSRSEMNVSTLELGDSALYLCASSLELAGTDTQYFGPGTRLTVL.

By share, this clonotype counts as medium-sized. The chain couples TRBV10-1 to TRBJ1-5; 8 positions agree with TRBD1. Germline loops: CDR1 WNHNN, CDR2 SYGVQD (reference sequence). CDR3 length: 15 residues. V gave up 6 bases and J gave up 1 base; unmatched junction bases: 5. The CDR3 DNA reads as TGCGCCAGCAGCGCGGACAGGGCGAGCAATCAGCCCCAGCATTTT. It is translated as CASSADRASNQPQHF.

CDR3 bases: TGTGCCAGCAGTCCTCTAGAACTTTACGTTGGGACGCAGTATTTT. It yields the protein CASSPLELYVGTQYF. This chain joins TRBV27 and TRBJ2-3, with D unresolved. This CDR3 is built from 15 residues. Trimming pared 5 bases from V and 9 bases from J, leaving 21 bases between. Germline CDR1 is MNHEY and CDR2 is SMNVEV (reference sequence).

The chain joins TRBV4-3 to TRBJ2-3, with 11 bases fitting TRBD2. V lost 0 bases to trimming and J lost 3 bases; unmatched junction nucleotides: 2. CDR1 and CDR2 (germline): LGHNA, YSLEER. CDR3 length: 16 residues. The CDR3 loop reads CASSQDLAGGTDTQYF. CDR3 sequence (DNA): TGCGCCAGCAGCCAAGATTTAGCGGGGGGGACAGATACGCAGTATTTT.

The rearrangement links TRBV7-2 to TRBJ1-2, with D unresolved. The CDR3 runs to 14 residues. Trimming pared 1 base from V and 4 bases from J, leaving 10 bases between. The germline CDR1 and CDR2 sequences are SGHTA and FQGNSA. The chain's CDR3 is CASSLGGGVYGYTF. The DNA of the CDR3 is TGTGCCAGCAGCTTAGGGGGTGGGGTCTATGGCTACACCTTC.

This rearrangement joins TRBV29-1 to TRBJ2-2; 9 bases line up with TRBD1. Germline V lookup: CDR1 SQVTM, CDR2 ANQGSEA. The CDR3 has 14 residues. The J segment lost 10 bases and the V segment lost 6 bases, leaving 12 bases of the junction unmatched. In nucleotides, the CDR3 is TGCAGCGTCGAGCACCGGGGACAGGGATCGGAGCTGTTTTTT. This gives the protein CSVEHRGQGSELFF.

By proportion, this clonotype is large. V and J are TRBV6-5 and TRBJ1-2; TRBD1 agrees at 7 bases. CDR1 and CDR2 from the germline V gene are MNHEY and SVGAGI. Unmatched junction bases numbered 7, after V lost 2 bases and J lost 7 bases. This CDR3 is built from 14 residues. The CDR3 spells CASSYRPGGGGYTF. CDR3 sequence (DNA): TGTGCCAGCAGTTACCGGCCAGGGGGGGGTGGCTACACCTTC.

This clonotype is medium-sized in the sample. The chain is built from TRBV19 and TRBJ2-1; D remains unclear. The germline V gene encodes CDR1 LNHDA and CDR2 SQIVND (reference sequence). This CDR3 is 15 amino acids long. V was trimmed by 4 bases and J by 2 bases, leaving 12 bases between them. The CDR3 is CASSSSGGPYNEQFF. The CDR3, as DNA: TGTGCCAGTAGTAGCTCGGGCGGACCCTACAATGAGCAGTTCTTC. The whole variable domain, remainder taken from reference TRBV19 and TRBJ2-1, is DGGITQSPKYLFRKEGQNVTLSCEQNLNHDAMYWYRQDPGQGLRLIYYSQIVNDFQKGDIAEGYSVSREKKESFPLTVTSAQKNPTAFYLCASSSSGGPYNEQFFGPGTRLTVL.

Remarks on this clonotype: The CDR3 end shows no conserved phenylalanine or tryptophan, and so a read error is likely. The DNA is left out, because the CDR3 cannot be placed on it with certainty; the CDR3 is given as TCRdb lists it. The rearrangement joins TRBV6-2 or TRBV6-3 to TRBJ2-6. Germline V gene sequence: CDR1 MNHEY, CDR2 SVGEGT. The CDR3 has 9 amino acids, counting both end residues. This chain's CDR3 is CASSYTRLR.

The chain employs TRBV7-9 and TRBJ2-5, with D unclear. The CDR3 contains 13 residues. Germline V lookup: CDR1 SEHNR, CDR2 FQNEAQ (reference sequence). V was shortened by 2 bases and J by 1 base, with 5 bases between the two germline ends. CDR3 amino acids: CASSLNTQETQYF. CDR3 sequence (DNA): TGTGCCAGCAGCTTAAATACCCAAGAGACCCAGTACTTC. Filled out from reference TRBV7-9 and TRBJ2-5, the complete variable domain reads DTGVSQNPRHKITKRGQNVTFRCDPISEHNRLYWYRQTLGQGPEFLTYFQNEAQLEKSRLLSDRFSAERPKGSFSTLEIQRTEQGDSAMYLCASSLNTQETQYFGPGTRLLVL.

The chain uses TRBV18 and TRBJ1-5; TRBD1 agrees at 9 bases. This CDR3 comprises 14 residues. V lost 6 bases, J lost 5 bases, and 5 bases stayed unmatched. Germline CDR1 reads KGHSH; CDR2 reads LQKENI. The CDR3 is CASSAGQGDQPQHF. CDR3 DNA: TGTGCCAGCTCGGCGGGACAGGGAGATCAGCCCCAGCATTTT. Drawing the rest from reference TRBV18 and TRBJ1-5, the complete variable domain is NAGVMQNPRHLVRRRGQEARLRCSPMKGHSHVYWYRQLPEEGLKFMVYLQKENIIDESGMPKERFSAEFPKEGPSILRIQQVVRGDSAAYFCASSAGQGDQPQHFGDGTRLSIL.

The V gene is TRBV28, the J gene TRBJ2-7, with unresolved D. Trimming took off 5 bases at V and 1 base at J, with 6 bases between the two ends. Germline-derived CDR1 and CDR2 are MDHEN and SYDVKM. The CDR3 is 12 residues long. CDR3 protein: CASSQRSYEQYF. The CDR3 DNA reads TGTGCCAGCAGTCAGAGGTCCTACGAGCAGTACTTC.